Shown below are 4 T cell receptor beta chains from a single sample sequenced in a study of blood T cell repertoires in COVID-19 (dated by TCRdb to 2020 to 2022). Libraries came from the immunoSEQ multiplex PCR assay. TCRdb holds this immuneACCESS table with in-frame rearrangements only. Some clones are missing; in checked studies, unresolved V genes explain under half, and the rest has no known cause. This sample gives 190,000 or so clones in total; over 75% of them show up just once. Roughly 2.6% of the sample comes from the top ten. What was sequenced was peripheral blood. The receptor set was obtained from a man in his forties or fifties with active or convalescent COVID-19.

J is TRBJ1-2 and V is TRBV5-1; D is unresolved. The CDR3 consists of 16 residues. Looked up from germline, CDR1 is SGHRS and CDR2 is YFSETQ. V lost 4 bases to trimming and J lost 4 bases, with 20 bases between them. The chain's CDR3 is CASSPLGQSSTYGYTF. In DNA form, the CDR3 reads TGCGCCAGCAGCCCCCTTGGGCAGTCTTCTACCTATGGCTACACCTTC.

CDR3 loop: CASSNEAGILLNTEAFF. The CDR3 DNA is TGTGCCAGCAGTAACGAGGCAGGGATACTTTTGAACACTGAAGCTTTCTTT. The V and J genes are TRBV2 and TRBJ1-1, with a tentative D call TRBD1 (5 bases). CDR3 length: 17 residues. Trimming took off 5 bases at V and 0 bases at J, with 19 bases between the two ends. The V gene's germline CDR1 is SNHLY and CDR2 FYNNEI.

This rearrangement joins TRBV2 to TRBJ1-5; D unclear. There are 12 residues in the CDR3. The V and J ends lost 9 bases and 5 bases respectively, with 11 bases between them. The V gene's germline CDR1 is SNHLY and CDR2 FYNNEI. CDR3 amino acids: CASGLEDQPQHF. CDR3 sequence (DNA): TGTGCCAGTGGACTGGAGGATCAGCCCCAGCATTTT.

V and J are TRBV7-6 and TRBJ1-2, with TRBD1 matching over 10 bases. Germline V gives CDR1 SGHVS, CDR2 FNYEAQ. The trim removed 1 base at V and 4 bases at J, leaving 3 bases unmatched. The CDR3 extends over 15 amino acids. The DNA of the CDR3 is TGTGCCAGCAGCTTAGAGACAGGGGGCTTCTATGGCTACACCTTC. This gives the protein CASSLETGGFYGYTF. The variable domain in full, with the rest retrieved from reference TRBV7-6 and TRBJ1-2, is GAGVSQSPRYKVTKRGQDVALRCDPISGHVSLYWYRQALGQGPEFLTYFNYEAQQDKSGLPNDRFSAERPEGSISTLTIQRTEQRDSAMYRCASSLETGGFYGYTFGSGTRLTVV.